This entry concerns a single T cell receptor (beta chain). These data are taken from a study of cytomegalovirus exposure and HLA in healthy donors. Germline CDR1 and CDR2: MNHEY and SVGAGI. Between the trimmed V and J ends, which lost 6 bases and 3 bases, there was a span of 15 bases. The CDR3 runs to 15 residues. PCR amplification relied on 60 Vbeta primers (plus 13 Jbeta primers). Profiling relied on immunoSEQ multiplex PCR, and the TCRdb table lists in-frame clones only, not all of them. The repertoire includes some 210,000 clones, 87% of them detected once, and around 1.2% sits in the top ten. The V gene is TRBV6-5, the J gene TRBJ2-1; D is possibly TRBD2 (6 bases). This TCR was recovered from a man aged 25 to 45 in good health and CMV-seronegative. Sequenced: PBMCs. CDR3 loop: CASRREGTDYNEQFF. DNA of the CDR3: TGTGCCAGCAGGAGGGAAGGGACTGACTACAATGAGCAGTTCTTC.